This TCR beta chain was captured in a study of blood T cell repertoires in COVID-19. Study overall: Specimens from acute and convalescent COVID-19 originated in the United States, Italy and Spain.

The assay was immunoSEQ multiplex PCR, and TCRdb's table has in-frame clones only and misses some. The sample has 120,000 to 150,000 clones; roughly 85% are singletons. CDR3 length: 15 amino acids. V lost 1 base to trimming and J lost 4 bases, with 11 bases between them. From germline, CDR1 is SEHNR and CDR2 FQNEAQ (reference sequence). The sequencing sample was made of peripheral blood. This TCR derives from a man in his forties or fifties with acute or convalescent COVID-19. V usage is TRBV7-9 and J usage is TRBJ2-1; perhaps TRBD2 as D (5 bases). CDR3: CASSLEWTPYNEQFF. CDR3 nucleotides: TGTGCCAGCAGCTTAGAGTGGACTCCTTACAATGAGCAGTTCTTC.